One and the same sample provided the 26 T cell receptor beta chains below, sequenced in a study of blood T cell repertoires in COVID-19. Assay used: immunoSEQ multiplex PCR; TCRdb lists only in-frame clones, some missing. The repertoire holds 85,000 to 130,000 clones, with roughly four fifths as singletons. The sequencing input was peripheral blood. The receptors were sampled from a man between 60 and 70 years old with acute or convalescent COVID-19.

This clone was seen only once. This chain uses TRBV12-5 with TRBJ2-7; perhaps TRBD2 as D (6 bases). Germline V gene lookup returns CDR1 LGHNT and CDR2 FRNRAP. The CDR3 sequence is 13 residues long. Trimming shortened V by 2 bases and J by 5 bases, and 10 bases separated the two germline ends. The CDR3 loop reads CASGLPPGDEQYF. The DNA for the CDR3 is TGTGCTAGTGGTTTGCCCCCGGGGGACGAGCAGTACTTC.

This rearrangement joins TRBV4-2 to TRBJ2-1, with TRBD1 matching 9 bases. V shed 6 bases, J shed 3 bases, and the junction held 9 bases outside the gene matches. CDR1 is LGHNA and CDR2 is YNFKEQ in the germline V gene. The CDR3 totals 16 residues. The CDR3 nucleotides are TGTGCCAGCAGACAGTTACAGGGGGCCAACTACAATGAGCAGTTCTTC. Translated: CASRQLQGANYNEQFF.

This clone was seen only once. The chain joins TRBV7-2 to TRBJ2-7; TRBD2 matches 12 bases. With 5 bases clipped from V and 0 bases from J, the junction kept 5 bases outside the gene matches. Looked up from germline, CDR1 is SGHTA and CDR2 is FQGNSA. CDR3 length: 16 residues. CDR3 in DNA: TGTGCCAGCAGCCCTAGCGGGAGGGAAGGCTCCTACGAGCAGTACTTC. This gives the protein CASSPSGREGSYEQYF.

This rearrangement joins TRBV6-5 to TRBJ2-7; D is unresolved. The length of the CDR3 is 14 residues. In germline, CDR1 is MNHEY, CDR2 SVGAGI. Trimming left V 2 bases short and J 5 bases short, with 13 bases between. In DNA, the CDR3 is TGTGCCAGCAGTTACCGACGGAGTGCCCACGAGCAGTACTTC. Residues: CASSYRRSAHEQYF.

CDR3: CASSLGAGVSYNEQFF. The CDR3 DNA sequence: TGTGCCAGCAGCTTAGGGGCGGGAGTGAGCTACAATGAGCAGTTCTTC. The V call is TRBV7-2, the J call TRBJ2-1; 7 positions match TRBD2. Germline V gene lookup returns CDR1 SGHTA and CDR2 FQGNSA. The CDR3 contains 16 residues. V lost 1 base, J lost 3 bases, and 6 bases stayed unmatched.

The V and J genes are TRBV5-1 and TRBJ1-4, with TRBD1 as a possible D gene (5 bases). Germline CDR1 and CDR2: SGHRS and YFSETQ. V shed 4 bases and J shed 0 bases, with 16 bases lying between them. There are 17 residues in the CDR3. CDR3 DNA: TGCGCCAGCAGCACGGGGGTTCAGGCTGCAACTAATGAAAAACTGTTTTTT. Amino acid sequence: CASSTGVQAATNEKLFF.

The CDR3, as DNA: TGTGCCAGCAGCTTCACCGACAGGGGCTATGGCTACACCTTC. Protein product: CASSFTDRGYGYTF. V gene TRBV5-8 combines with J gene TRBJ1-2, with 8 bases fitting TRBD1. Trimming removed 2 bases from V and 4 bases from J; junction bases left unmatched: 4. The CDR3 is 14 residues long. Germline loops: CDR1 SGHTS, CDR2 YDEGEE.

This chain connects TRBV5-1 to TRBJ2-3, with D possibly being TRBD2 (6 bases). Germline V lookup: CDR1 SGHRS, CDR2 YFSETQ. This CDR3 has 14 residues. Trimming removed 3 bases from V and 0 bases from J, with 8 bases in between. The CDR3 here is CASSSSGSTDTQYF. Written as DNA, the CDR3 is TGCGCCAGCAGCTCGAGCGGGAGCACAGATACGCAGTATTTT.

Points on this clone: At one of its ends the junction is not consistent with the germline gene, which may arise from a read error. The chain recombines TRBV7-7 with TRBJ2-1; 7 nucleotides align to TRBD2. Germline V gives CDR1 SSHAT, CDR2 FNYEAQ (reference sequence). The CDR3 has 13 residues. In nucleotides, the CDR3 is TGTGCTAGCAGCTTAGGACTAGAGGATGAGCAGTTCTTC. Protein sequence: CASSLGLEDEQFF. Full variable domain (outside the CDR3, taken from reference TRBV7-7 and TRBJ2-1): GAGVSQSPRYKVTKRGQDVTLRCDPISSHATLYWYQQALGQGPEFLTYFNYEAQPDKSGLPSDRFSAERPEGSISTLTIQRTEQRDSAMYRCASSLGLEDEQFFGPGTRLTVL.

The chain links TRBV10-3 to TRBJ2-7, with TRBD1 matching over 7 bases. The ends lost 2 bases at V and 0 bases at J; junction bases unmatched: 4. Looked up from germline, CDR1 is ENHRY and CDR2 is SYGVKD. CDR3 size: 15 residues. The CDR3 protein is CAISEGDSHSYEQYF. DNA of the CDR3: TGTGCCATCAGTGAGGGGGACAGTCACTCCTACGAGCAGTACTTC.

The CDR3 DNA reads TGTGCCAGCAGCCAATCGATGCGTACTTATTATTCCTACGAGCAGTACTTC. Protein product: CASSQSMRTYYSYEQYF. The chain is built from TRBV3-1 (or the pseudogene TRBV3-2) and TRBJ2-7; D unresolved. The germline V gene has CDR1 LGHDT and CDR2 YNNKEL (reference sequence). V lost 2 bases and J lost 1, with 18 bases in between. The CDR3 loop spans 17 amino acids.

Written as DNA, the CDR3 is TGTGCCATCAGTGCAGGGGGCGCAAGTGGAAACACCATATATTTT. Translated, it gives CAISAGGASGNTIYF. This chain connects TRBV10-3 to TRBJ1-3; TRBD1 agrees at 8 bases. CDR3 length equals 15 residues. Germline-derived CDR1 and CDR2 are ENHRY and SYGVKD. After removal of 4 bases from V and 3 bases from J, the junction contained 5 bases not matched to a gene.

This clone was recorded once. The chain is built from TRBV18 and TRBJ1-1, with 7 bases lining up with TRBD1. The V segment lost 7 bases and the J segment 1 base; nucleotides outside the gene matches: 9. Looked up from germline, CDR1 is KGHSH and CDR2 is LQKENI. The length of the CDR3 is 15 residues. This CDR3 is CASFGQAGTNTEAFF. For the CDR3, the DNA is TGTGCCAGCTTCGGACAGGCCGGGACGAACACTGAAGCTTTCTTT.

As DNA, the CDR3 is TGCGCCAGCAGCCAAGATACAGGGGGGCCAGATACGCAGTATTTT. This codes for CASSQDTGGPDTQYF. This sequence joins TRBV4-1 and TRBJ2-3; 8 bases are shared with TRBD1. CDR1 and CDR2 (germline): MGHRA, YSYEKL. V shed 0 bases, J shed 4 bases, and the junction held 3 bases outside the gene matches. This CDR3 has 15 amino acids.

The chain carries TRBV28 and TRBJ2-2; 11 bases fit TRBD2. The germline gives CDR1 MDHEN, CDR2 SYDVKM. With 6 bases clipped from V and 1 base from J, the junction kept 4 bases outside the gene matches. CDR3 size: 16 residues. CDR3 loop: CASRLAGEQNTGELFF. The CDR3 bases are TGTGCCAGCAGACTAGCGGGAGAGCAGAACACCGGGGAGCTGTTTTTT.

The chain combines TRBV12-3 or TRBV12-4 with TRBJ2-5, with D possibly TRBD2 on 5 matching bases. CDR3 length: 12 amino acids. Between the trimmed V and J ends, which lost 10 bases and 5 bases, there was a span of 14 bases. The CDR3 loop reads CATSRARETQYF. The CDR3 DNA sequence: TGTGCCACCTCGAGGGCACGCGAGACCCAGTACTTC.

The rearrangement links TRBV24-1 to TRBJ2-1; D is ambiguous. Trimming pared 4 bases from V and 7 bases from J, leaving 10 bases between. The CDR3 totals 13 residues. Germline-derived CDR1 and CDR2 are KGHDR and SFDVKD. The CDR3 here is CATSDRSVNEQFF. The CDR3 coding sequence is TGTGCCACCAGTGACCGTTCCGTAAATGAGCAGTTCTTC.

As DNA, the CDR3 is TGTGCCAGCAGGGTACAGGGGGCCCATGAAAAACTGTTTTTT. Translating gives CASRVQGAHEKLFF. The chain employs TRBV27 and TRBJ1-4; 9 bases are shared with TRBD1. CDR1 is MNHEY, CDR2 SMNVEV, per germline (reference sequence). The CDR3 has 14 residues. After removal of 6 bases from V and 6 bases from J, the junction contained 5 bases not matched to a gene.

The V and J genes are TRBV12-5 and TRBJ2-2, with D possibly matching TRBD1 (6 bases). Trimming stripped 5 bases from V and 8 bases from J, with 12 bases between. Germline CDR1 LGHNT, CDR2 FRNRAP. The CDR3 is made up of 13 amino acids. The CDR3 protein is CASGRTARGELFF. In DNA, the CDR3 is TGTGCTAGTGGTCGGACAGCGAGGGGGGAGCTGTTTTTT.

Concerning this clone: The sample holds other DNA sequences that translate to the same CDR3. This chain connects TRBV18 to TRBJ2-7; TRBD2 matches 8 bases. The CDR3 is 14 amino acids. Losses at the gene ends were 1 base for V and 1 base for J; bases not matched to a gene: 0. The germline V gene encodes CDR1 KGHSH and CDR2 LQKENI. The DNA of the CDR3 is TGTGCCAGCTCACCACTAGCGGGGTCCTACGAGCAGTACTTC. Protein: CASSPLAGSYEQYF.

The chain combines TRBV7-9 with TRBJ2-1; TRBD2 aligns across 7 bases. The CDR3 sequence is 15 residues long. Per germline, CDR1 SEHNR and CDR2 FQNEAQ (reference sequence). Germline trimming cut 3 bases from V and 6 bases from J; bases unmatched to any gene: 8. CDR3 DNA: TGTGCCAGCAGCTTTGGCGGGAGTAGGGCCAATGAGCAGTTCTTC. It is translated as CASSFGGSRANEQFF.

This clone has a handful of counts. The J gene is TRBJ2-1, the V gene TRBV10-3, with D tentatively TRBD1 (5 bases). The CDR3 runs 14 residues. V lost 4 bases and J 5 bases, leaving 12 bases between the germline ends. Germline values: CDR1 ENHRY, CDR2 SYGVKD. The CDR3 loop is CAISVRQTDNEQFF. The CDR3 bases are TGTGCCATCAGTGTCCGACAGACCGACAATGAGCAGTTCTTC.

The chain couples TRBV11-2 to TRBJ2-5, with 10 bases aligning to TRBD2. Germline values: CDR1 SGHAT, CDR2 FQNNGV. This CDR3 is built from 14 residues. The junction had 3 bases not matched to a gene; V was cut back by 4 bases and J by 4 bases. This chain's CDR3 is CASSYSSGGETQYF. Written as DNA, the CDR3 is TGTGCCAGCAGCTACTCTAGCGGGGGAGAGACCCAGTACTTC.

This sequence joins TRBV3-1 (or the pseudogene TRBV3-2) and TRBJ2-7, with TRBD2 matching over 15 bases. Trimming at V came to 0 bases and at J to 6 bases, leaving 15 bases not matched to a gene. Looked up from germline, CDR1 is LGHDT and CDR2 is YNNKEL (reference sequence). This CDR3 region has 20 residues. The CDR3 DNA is TGTGCCAGCAGCCAAGATCCCCTCGGGACTAGCGGGAGGCGGGGGCGCGAGCAGTACTTC. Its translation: CASSQDPLGTSGRRGREQYF.

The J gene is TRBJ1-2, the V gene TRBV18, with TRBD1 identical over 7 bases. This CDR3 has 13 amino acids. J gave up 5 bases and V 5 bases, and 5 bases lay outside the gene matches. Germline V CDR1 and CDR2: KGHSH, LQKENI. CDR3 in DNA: TGTGCCAGCTCATCCACAGGGGAGTATGGCTACACCTTC. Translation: CASSSTGEYGYTF.

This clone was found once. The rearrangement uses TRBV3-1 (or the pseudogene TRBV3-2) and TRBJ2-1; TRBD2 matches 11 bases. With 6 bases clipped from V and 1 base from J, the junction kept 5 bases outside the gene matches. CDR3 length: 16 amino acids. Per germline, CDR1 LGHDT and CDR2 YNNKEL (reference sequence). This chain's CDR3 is CASRTGTSGSYNEQFF. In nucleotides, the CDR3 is TGTGCCAGCAGAACCGGGACTAGCGGATCCTACAATGAGCAGTTCTTC.